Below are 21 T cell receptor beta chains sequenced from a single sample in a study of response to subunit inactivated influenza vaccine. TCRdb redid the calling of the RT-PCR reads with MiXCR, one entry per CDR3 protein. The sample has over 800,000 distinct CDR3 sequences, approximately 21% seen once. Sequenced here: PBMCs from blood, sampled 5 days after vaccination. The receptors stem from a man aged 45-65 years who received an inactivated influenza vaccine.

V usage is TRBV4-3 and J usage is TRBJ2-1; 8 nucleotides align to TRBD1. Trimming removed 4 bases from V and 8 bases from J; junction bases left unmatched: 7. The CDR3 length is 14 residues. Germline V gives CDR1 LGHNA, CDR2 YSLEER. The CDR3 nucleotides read TGCGCCAGCAGCCTTCAGGACAGGGCTGATGAGCAGTTCTTC. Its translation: CASSLQDRADEQFF.

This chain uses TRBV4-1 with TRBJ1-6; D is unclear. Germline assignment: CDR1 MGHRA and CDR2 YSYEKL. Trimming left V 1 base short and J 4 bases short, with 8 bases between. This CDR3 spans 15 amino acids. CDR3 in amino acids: CASSQGQSYNSPLHF. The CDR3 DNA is TGCGCCAGCAGCCAAGGGCAGTCTTATAATTCACCCCTCCACTTT.

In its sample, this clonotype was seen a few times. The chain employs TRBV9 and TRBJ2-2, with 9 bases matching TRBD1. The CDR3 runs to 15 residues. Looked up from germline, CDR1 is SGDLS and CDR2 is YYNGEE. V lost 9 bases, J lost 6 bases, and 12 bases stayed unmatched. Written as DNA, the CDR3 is TGTGCCACCTCAACCACCGGGACAGGGTCCGGGGAGCTGTTTTTT. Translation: CATSTTGTGSGELFF.

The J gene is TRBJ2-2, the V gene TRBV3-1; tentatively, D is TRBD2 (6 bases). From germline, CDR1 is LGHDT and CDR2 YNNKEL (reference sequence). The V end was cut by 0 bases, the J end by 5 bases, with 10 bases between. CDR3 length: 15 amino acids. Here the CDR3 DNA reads TGTGCCAGCAGCCAAGAACTAGCCTCTACCGGGGAGCTGTTTTTT. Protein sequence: CASSQELASTGELFF.

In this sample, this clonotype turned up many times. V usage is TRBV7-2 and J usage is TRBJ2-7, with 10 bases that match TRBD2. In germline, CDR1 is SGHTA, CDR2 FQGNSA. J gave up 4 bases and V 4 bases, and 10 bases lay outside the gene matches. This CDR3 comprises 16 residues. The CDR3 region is CASSSPTSGNPYEQYF. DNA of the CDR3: TGTGCCAGCAGCTCACCTACTAGCGGGAACCCATACGAGCAGTACTTC.

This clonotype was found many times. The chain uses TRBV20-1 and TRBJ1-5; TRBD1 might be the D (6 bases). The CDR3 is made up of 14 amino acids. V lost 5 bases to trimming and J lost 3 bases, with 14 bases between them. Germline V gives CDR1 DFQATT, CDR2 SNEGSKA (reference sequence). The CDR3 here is CSALVGGANQPQHF. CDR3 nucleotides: TGCAGTGCTTTGGTCGGGGGGGCCAATCAGCCCCAGCATTTT.

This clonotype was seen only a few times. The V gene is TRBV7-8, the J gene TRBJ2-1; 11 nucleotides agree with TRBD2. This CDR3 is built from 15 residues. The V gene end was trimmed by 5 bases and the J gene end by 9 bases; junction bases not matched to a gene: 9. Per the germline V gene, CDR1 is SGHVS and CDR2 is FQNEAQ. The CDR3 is CASSPGTSGFPEQFF. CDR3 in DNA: TGTGCCAGCAGCCCCGGGACTAGCGGTTTTCCTGAGCAGTTCTTC.

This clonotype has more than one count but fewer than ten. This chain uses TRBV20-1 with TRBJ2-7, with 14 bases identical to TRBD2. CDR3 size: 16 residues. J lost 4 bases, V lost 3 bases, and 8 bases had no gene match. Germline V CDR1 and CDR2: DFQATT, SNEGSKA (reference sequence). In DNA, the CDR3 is TGCAGTGCTAGGGGACTAGCGGGAGTCTTTACGTACGAGCAGTACTTC. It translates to CSARGLAGVFTYEQYF.

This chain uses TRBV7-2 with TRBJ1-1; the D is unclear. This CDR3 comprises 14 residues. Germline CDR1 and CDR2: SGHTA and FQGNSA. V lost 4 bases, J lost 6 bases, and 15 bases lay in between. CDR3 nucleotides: TGTGCCAGCAGCTACGGGCCGGCGAGATCTGAAGCTTTCTTT. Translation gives CASSYGPARSEAFF.

CDR3 protein: CASSWDGISGANVLTF. The CDR3, as DNA: TGTGCCAGCAGTTGGGACGGAATCTCTGGGGCCAACGTCCTGACTTTC. The chain carries TRBV12-3 or TRBV12-4 and TRBJ2-6, with D perhaps being TRBD1 or TRBD2 (5 bases each). This CDR3 is built from 16 residues. Trimming shortened V by 4 bases and J by 0 bases, and 10 bases separated the two germline ends.

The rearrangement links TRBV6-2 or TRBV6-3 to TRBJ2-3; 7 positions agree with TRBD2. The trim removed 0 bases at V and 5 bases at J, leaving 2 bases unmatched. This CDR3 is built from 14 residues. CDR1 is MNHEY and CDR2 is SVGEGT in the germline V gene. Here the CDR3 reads CASSYSSGQDTQYF. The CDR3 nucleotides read TGTGCCAGCAGTTACTCTAGCGGGCAAGATACGCAGTATTTT.

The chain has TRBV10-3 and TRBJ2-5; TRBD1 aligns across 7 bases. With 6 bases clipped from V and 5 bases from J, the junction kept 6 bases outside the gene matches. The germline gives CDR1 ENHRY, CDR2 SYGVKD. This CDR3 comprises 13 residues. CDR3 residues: CAIRTDREETQYF. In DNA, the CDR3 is TGTGCCATCAGGACCGACAGGGAGGAGACCCAGTACTTC.

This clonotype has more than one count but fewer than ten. CDR3 protein: CASSSGLATVSGETQYF. The CDR3 DNA sequence: TGTGCCAGCAGCTCGGGACTAGCGACGGTATCTGGGGAGACCCAGTACTTC. This chain links TRBV7-6 with TRBJ2-5; 10 bases agree with TRBD2. CDR1 and CDR2 from the germline V gene are SGHVS and FNYEAQ. This CDR3 is 17 amino acids long. Trimming at V came to 4 bases and at J to 5 bases, leaving 13 bases not matched to a gene.

DNA of the CDR3: TGCGCCAGCAGCCAAAAATGGGGGTTTGGAGAGACCCAGTACTTC. The encoded protein is CASSQKWGFGETQYF. The chain employs TRBV4-3 and TRBJ2-5; D may match TRBD1 or TRBD2 (5 bases each). This CDR3 has 15 amino acids. CDR1 and CDR2 (germline): LGHNA, YSLEER. With 2 bases removed from V and 4 bases from J, the gap between germline ends came to 14 bases.

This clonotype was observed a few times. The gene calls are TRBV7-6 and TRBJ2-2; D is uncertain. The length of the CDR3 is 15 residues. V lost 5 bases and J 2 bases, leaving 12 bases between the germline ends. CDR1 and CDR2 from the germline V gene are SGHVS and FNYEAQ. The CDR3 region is CASSRAQFNTGELFF. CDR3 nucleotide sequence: TGTGCCAGCAGCCGCGCACAGTTCAACACCGGGGAGCTGTTTTTT.

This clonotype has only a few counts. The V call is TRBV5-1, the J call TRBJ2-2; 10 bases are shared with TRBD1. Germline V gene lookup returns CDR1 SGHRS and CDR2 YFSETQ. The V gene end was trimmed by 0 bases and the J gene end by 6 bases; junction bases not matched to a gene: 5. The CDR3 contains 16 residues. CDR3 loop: CASSLGGQGTAGELFF. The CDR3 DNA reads TGCGCCAGCAGCTTGGGGGGACAGGGGACCGCCGGGGAGCTGTTTTTT.

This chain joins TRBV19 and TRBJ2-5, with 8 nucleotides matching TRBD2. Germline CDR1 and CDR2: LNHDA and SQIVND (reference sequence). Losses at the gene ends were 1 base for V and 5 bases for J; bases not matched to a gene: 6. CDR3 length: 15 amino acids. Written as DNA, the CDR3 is TGTGCCAGTAGTATAGGCGGGGGGATGATTGAGACCCAGTACTTC. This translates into CASSIGGGMIETQYF.

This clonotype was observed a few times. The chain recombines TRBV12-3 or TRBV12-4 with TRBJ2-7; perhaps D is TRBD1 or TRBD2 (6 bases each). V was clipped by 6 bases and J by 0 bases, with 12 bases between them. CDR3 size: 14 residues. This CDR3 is CASRPGGRSYEQYF. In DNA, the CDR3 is TGTGCCAGCAGGCCCGGGGGCCGCTCCTACGAGCAGTACTTC.

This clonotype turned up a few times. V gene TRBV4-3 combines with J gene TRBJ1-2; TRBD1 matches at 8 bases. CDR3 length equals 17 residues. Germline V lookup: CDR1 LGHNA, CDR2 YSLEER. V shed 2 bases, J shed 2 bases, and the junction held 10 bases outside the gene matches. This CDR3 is CASSQIAGQGLNYGYTF. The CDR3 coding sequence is TGCGCCAGCAGCCAAATCGCCGGACAGGGATTGAACTATGGCTACACCTTC.

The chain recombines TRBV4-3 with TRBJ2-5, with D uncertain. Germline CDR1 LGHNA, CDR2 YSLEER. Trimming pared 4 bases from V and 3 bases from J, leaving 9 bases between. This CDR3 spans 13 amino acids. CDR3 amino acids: CASSREDEETQYF. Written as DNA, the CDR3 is TGCGCCAGCAGCCGAGAAGATGAAGAGACCCAGTACTTC.

The CDR3 bases are TGTGCCAGCAGACCCTCGGCTACAGATACGCAGTATTTT. Protein sequence: CASRPSATDTQYF. The chain joins TRBV12-3 or TRBV12-4 to TRBJ2-3; no reliable D call. The CDR3 totals 13 residues. Trimming stripped 6 bases from V and 3 bases from J, with 10 bases between.